The rows below give T cell receptor beta chains drawn from one sample of a study of shared clonotypes between healthy human individuals. TCRdb keeps only in-frame clones here, not all; method: immunoSEQ multiplex PCR. The sample lists about 1.9 million clones, roughly 93% occurring once. Sequenced sample: naive CD8+ T cells from PBMCs. These receptors all stem from a man aged 18 to 29 in good health. Some clones in this sample may be carry-over from other donors' samples. CDR3s include the opening cysteine and the closing phenylalanine or tryptophan. Fields, in order: CDR3 protein, CDR3 DNA, V gene, J gene, D gene, clone size. A D gene is named only where the DNA matches it firmly. Size is stated for part of the rows, as once, few or many counts, or as a class when the clone is expanded.

CSVEDRAGVSYEQYF	TGCAGCGTTGAAGATCGGGCCGGGGTATCCTACGAGCAGTACTTC	TRBV29-1	TRBJ2-7	-	once
CASSLGAGSEQYF	TGCGCCAGCAGCTTGGGGGCGGGATCCGAGCAGTACTTC	TRBV5-1	TRBJ2-7	-	-
CASRGRAYSYEQYF	TGTGCCAGCAGGGGGCGGGCGTATTCCTACGAGCAGTACTTC	TRBV27	TRBJ2-7	-	-
CASSYGTPQETQYF	TGTGCCAGCAGTTACGGGACTCCTCAAGAGACCCAGTACTTC	TRBV6-5	TRBJ2-5	-	-
CAIGLLAGGNEQFF	TGTGCCATCGGGCTACTAGCGGGAGGCAATGAGCAGTTCTTC	TRBV10-3	TRBJ2-1	TRBD2	few
CASSWYHRDRQETQYF	TGTGCCAGCAGCTGGTACCACCGGGACAGACAAGAGACCCAGTACTTC	TRBV11-2	TRBJ2-5	TRBD1	-
CASSLMVPGGPLETQYF	TGTGCCAGCAGCTTAATGGTCCCGGGAGGGCCTCTAGAGACCCAGTACTTC	TRBV11-2	TRBJ2-5	TRBD2	-
CSVFRGESTGELFF	TGCAGCGTTTTCAGAGGGGAGAGCACCGGGGAGCTGTTTTTT	TRBV29-1	TRBJ2-2	-	-
CASSPRGQGIPNIQYF	TGTGCCAGCAGCCCACGGGGACAGGGGATTCCAAACATTCAGTACTTC	TRBV7-9	TRBJ2-4	TRBD1	-
CAISTWDRDQPQHF	TGTGCCATCTCGACCTGGGACAGGGACCAGCCCCAGCATTTT	TRBV10-3	TRBJ1-5	TRBD1	-
CASSLTPLSDTQYF	TGTGCCAGCAGCTTAACCCCCCTGTCAGATACGCAGTATTTT	TRBV7-7	TRBJ2-3	-	once
CASSKLAETMGETQYF	TGTGCCAGCAGCAAACTTGCGGAGACGATGGGAGAGACCCAGTACTTC	TRBV7-6	TRBJ2-5	-	-
CASSEGHVLGYTF	TGTGCCAGCAGTGAAGGGCACGTTCTTGGCTACACCTTC	TRBV6-1	TRBJ1-2	-	-
CASSSGQGLLYEQYF	TGTGCCAGCAGCTCGGGACAGGGCCTCCTCTACGAGCAGTACTTC	TRBV7-9	TRBJ2-7	TRBD1	-
CAISESTADRVWNTEAFF	TGTGCCATCAGTGAGTCGACTGCGGACAGGGTGTGGAACACTGAAGCTTTCTTT	TRBV10-3	TRBJ1-1	TRBD1	-
CASSEGPLNQPQHF	TGTGCCAGCAGCGAGGGGCCACTAAATCAGCCCCAGCATTTT	TRBV9	TRBJ1-5	-	-
CATSILPGGTYNEQFF	TGTGCCACCAGCATTCTACCGGGGGGGACCTACAATGAGCAGTTCTTC	TRBV15	TRBJ2-1	TRBD2	-
CASSEVGGPPDTQYF	TGTGCCAGCAGCGAGGTCGGAGGGCCCCCAGATACGCAGTATTTT	TRBV9	TRBJ2-3	-	-
CASSYSNRGQGYTF	TGTGCCAGCAGTTACTCGAATCGGGGGCAGGGCTACACCTTC	TRBV6-6	TRBJ1-2	-	-
CAIGDSLYGYTF	TGTGCCATAGGGGACAGCCTCTATGGCTACACCTTC	TRBV10-3	TRBJ1-2	TRBD1	-